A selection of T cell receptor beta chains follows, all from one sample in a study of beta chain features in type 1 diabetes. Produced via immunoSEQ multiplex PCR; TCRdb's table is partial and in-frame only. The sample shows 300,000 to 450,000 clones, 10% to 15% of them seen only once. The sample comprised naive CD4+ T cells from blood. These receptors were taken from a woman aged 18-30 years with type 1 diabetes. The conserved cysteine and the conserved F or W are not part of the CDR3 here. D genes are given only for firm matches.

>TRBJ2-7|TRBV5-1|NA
ASSVEGLGGEQY
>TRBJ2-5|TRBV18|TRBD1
ASSPTGVGETQY
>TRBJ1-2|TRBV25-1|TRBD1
ASSEGQGIYGYT
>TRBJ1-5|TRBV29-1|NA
SVAQQDNQPQH
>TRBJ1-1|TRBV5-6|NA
ASSKQPPGTEAF
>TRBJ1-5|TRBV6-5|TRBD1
ASSYSGQGLVSSQH
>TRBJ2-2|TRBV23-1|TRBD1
ASSDRAHGRELF
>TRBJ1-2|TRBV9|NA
ASSVDVGADYGYT
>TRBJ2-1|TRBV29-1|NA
SGVTSFGDEQF
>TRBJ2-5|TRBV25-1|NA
ASSTYSGPETQY
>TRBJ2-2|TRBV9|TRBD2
ASSVDDGGVNTGELF
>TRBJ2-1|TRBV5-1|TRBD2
ASGGLEQF
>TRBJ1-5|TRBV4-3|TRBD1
ASSLGQGSQPQH
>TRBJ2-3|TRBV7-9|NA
ASGGRDTDTQY
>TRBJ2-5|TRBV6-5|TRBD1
ASSKRDRQLETQY
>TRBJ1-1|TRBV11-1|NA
ASSLGGAGAF
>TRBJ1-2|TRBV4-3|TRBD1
ASSLDRDSGYT
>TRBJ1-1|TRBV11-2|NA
ASSTQMNTEAF
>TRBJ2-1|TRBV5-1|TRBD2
ASSPGLAGGNEQF
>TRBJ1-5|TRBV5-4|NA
ASSFGGSNQPQH
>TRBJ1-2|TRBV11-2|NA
ASSNGEGYGYT
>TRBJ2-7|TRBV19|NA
ASSTSRSSYEQY
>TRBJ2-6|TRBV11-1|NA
ASGPGANVLT
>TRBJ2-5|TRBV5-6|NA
ASSLGGQETQY
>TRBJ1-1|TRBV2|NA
ASTTGIEAF
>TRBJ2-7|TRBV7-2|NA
ASSPFGSYEQY
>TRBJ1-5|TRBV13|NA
ASSLSGGNQPQH
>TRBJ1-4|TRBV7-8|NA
ASSLGRQNEKLF
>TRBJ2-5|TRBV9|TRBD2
ASSVRSSGETQY
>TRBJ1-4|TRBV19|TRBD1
ASRAGDRREKLF
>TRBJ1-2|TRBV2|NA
ASSNREGSYGYT
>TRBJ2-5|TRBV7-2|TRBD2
ASSSGLAVETQY
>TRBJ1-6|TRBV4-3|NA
ASSPADRANNSPLH
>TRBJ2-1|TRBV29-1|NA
SVAATSSYNEQF
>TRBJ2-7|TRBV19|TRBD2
ASSKSSGASYEQY
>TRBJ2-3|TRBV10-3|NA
AISESTSTDTQY
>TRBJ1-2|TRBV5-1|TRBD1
ASSPRRGLLNYGYT
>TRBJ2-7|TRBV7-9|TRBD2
ASSSGTSWHEQY
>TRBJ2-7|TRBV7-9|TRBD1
ASSKTGGSYEQY
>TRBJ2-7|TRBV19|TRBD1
ASTGQDFYEQY
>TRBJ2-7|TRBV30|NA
AWSVGGRMEQY
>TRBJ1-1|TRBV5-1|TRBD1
ASSSTGVEAF
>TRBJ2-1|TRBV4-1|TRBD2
ASSQGTSGILSYNEQF
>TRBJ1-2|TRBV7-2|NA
ASTNYRGLDGYT
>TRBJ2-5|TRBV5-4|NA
ASSLDREETQY
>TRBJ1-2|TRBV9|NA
ASSKGTNGYT
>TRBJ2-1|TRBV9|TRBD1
ASSVYLGTGGHNEQF
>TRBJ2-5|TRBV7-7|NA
ASSLGLAPSETQY
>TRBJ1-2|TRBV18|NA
ASSSDSIYGYT
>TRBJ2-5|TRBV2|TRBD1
ASSPHGQGQETQY
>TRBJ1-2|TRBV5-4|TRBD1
ASSLGQGAEEGYT
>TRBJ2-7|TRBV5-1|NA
ASSLEGVGYEQY
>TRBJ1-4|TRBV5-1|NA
ASSSRGIPKEKLF
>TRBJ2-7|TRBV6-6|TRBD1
ASSQPGQTYEQY
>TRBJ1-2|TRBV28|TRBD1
ASSIRTGTGYT
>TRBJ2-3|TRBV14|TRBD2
ASSQGSAGVWTDTQY
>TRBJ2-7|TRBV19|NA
ASSPLQGPYEQY
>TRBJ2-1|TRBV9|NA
ASSAWPPNEQF